The 8 T cell receptor beta chains below were found in one sample sequenced in a study of cytomegalovirus exposure and HLA in healthy donors. PCR primers comprised 60 Vbeta and 13 Jbeta primers. Some clones are missing from TCRdb's copy, which holds only in-frame ones; the method was immunoSEQ multiplex PCR. The sample gives roughly 120,000 clones, over 75% of which show up once; 13% is in the top ten. Material for sequencing was PBMCs. These receptor sequences come from a woman in her thirties or forties in good health and CMV-seropositive.

V is TRBV2 and J is TRBJ2-4; TRBD1 matches at 8 bases. The CDR3 covers 20 residues. From germline, CDR1 is SNHLY and CDR2 FYNNEI. Trimming took 6 bases from V and 1 from J; bases not matched to a gene: 20. CDR3 coding DNA: TGTGCCAGCAGAGACTACGGGACAGGAACGGTCGGTGGTGCCAAAAACATTCAGTACTTC. Amino acid sequence: CASRDYGTGTVGGAKNIQYF.

The chain couples TRBV7-2 to TRBJ1-2, with D tentatively TRBD1 (6 bases). Trimming removed 4 bases at V and 6 bases at J, with 21 bases between. Per the germline V gene, CDR1 is SGHTA and CDR2 is FQGNSA. The CDR3 length is 16 residues. CDR3 region: CASSWKTGHPLNGYTF. The CDR3 nucleotides read TGTGCCAGCAGCTGGAAAACGGGACACCCTTTGAATGGCTACACCTTC.

The rearrangement links TRBV9 to TRBJ2-1; 8 bases are a match to TRBD1. V was pared by 2 bases and J by 2 bases, with 6 bases of the junction left unmatched. The germline CDR1 and CDR2 sequences are SGDLS and YYNGEE. The CDR3 has 16 residues. CDR3 coding DNA: TGTGCCAGCAGCGTTGCAGGGGGCGGGGCCTACAATGAGCAGTTCTTC. This encodes CASSVAGGGAYNEQFF.

The chain combines TRBV27 with TRBJ2-3, with 9 bases lining up with TRBD2. In germline, CDR1 is MNHEY, CDR2 SMNVEV (reference sequence). The J segment lost 3 bases and the V segment lost 4 bases, leaving 11 bases of the junction unmatched. This CDR3 region has 17 residues. The CDR3 coding sequence is TGTGCCAGCAGTTCCCCGACTAGCGGAGGGGTGACAGATACGCAGTATTTT. It specifies CASSSPTSGGVTDTQYF.

This chain uses TRBV6-5 with TRBJ2-7; a weak D match, TRBD2 (7 bases). V was shortened by 2 bases and J by 0 bases, with 14 bases between the two germline ends. Germline V gives CDR1 MNHEY, CDR2 SVGAGI. This CDR3 has 16 amino acids. The CDR3 here is CASSYSGDISSYEQYF. The CDR3 DNA reads as TGTGCCAGCAGTTACAGCGGGGACATTTCCTCCTACGAGCAGTACTTC.

This clone turned up a few times. The chain employs TRBV11-2 and TRBJ2-1; TRBD2 is a possible D gene (6 bases). The V gene lost 5 bases and the J gene lost 7 bases, with 18 bases spanning the gap. The CDR3 has 15 residues. CDR1 is SGHAT, CDR2 FQNNGV, per germline. CDR3 nucleotides: TGTGCCAGCAGCCCCGGACTACCCGGAGTAAATGAGCAGTTCTTC. This gives the protein CASSPGLPGVNEQFF.

This clone was detected once. The V gene is TRBV13, the J gene TRBJ1-2; D ambiguous. CDR1 is PRHDT, CDR2 FYEKMQ, per germline (reference sequence). Trimming shortened V by 3 bases and J by 3 bases, and 5 bases separated the two germline ends. The length of the CDR3 is 12 residues. CDR3: CASSLRDYGYTF. For the CDR3, the DNA is TGTGCCAGCAGCTTGCGAGACTATGGCTACACCTTC.

The table lists this clone with a few counts. The genes are TRBV27 and TRBJ2-7; 15 bases match TRBD2. Germline trimming cut 3 bases from V and 7 bases from J; bases unmatched to any gene: 13. The CDR3 runs 18 residues. Germline values: CDR1 MNHEY, CDR2 SMNVEV (reference sequence). The CDR3 spells CASSFYSGTSGRLREQYF. Here the CDR3 DNA reads TGTGCCAGCAGTTTCTACTCCGGGACTAGCGGGAGGCTAAGAGAGCAGTACTTC.